Listed below are T cell receptor beta chains from one sample, sequenced in a study of T cell repertoires in cytomegalovirus infection. From the reads, TCRdb called clonotypes with MiXCR, one entry per CDR3 protein. The sample consists of approximately 500,000 distinct CDR3 sequences, 33% of them appearing once. Which antigens these TCRs recognize remains unknown. Sequencing was performed on cultured PBMCs, taken from culture after CMV antigen stimulation. The receptors shown here come from a human donor in good health (CMV status not recorded). Some clones in this sample may be carry-over from other donors' samples. CDR3s include the opening cysteine and the closing phenylalanine or tryptophan. The order of the fields is D gene, clone size, V gene, J gene, CDR3 length, CDR3 protein, CDR3 DNA. The D gene is left open where the match is weak. Clone size appears in some rows only: once, few, many, or a class for an expanded clone.

-	many	TRBV28	TRBJ1-3	14	CASSFDTSGNTIYF	TGTGCCAGCAGTTTTGACACCTCTGGAAACACCATATATTTT
-	many	TRBV7-2	TRBJ2-1	13	CASSPQLENEQFF	TGTGCCAGCAGCCCTCAGTTGGAGAATGAGCAGTTCTTC
-	few	TRBV7-9	TRBJ2-7	13	CASSLEAGIEQYF	TGTGCCAGCAGCTTAGAGGCGGGGATCGAGCAGTACTTC
TRBD2	few	TRBV7-7	TRBJ2-2	17	CASSLNPLAGTTGELFF	TGTGCTAGCAGCTTAAACCCACTAGCGGGAACCACCGGGGAGCTGTTTTTT
-	-	TRBV10-1	TRBJ2-3	14	CASSESGNSDTQYF	TGCGCCAGCAGTGAGTCGGGAAACTCAGATACGCAGTATTTT
TRBD1	few	TRBV27	TRBJ2-5	17	CASSLGERQGGRETQYF	TGTGCCAGCAGTTTAGGGGAAAGACAGGGGGGGCGGGAGACCCAGTACTTC
TRBD2	few	TRBV6-2/TRBV6-3	TRBJ2-1	15	CASRVLAGGLYEQFF	TGTGCCAGCAGAGTACTAGCGGGAGGGTTATATGAGCAGTTCTTC
TRBD2	few	TRBV20-1	TRBJ2-1	15	CSATLTSGPTDEQFF	TGCAGTGCTACTCTGACTAGCGGACCGACCGATGAGCAGTTCTTC
-	-	TRBV19	TRBJ1-2	16	CASSWGDDRRSYGYTF	TGTGCCAGTAGTTGGGGGGATGACAGGAGGAGTTATGGCTACACCTTC
-	few	TRBV5-6	TRBJ2-3	16	CASSLFGRAFTDTQYF	TGTGCCAGCAGCTTATTCGGTCGCGCCTTCACAGATACGCAGTATTTT
TRBD2	few	TRBV20-1	TRBJ2-3	14	CSARRAGVTDTQYF	TGCAGTGCTAGGAGGGCGGGAGTCACAGATACGCAGTATTTT
-	-	TRBV7-6	TRBJ1-2	15	CASSFLPEGAFGYTF	TGTGCCAGCAGCTTCCTACCAGAGGGTGCCTTTGGCTACACCTTC
-	-	TRBV4-2	TRBJ2-7	13	CASSQRGPYEQYF	TGTGCCAGCAGCCAGCGGGGCCCCTACGAGCAGTACTTC
TRBD1	-	TRBV7-9	TRBJ1-6	15	CASSFRDSLGSPLHF	TGTGCCAGCAGCTTCCGGGACAGCCTGGGGTCACCCCTCCACTTT
TRBD1	few	TRBV7-8	TRBJ1-5	16	CASSFNPGTGNQPQHF	TGTGCCAGCAGCTTTAACCCCGGGACAGGGAATCAGCCCCAGCATTTT
-	-	TRBV20-1	TRBJ1-2	13	CSAAAQGSRGYTF	TGCAGTGCTGCGGCTCAGGGATCGCGTGGCTACACCTTC
-	many	TRBV7-2	TRBJ1-2	14	CASSSRPSNYGYTF	TGTGCCAGCAGCAGCAGGCCTTCTAACTATGGCTACACCTTC
-	-	TRBV6-2/TRBV6-3	TRBJ2-7	14	CASSVTVSWDEQYF	TGTGCCAGCAGCGTGACAGTCTCTTGGGACGAGCAGTACTTC
TRBD1	few	TRBV19	TRBJ2-7	13	CASSNTGVYEQYF	TGTGCCAGTAGTAACACAGGGGTCTACGAGCAGTACTTC
-	-	TRBV14	TRBJ1-1	19	CASSQDHSLLIPMNTEAFF	TGTGCCAGCAGCCAAGATCACAGTTTGCTTATACCTATGAACACTGAAGCTTTCTTT
-	-	TRBV12-3/TRBV12-4	TRBJ2-3	15	CASSRTDWRWDTQYF	TGTGCCAGCAGCCGAACGGACTGGAGATGGGATACGCAGTATTTT
TRBD2	-	TRBV7-4	TRBJ2-2	15	CASSGTGLAVGELFF	TGTGCCAGCAGCGGCACGGGACTAGCTGTCGGGGAGCTGTTTTTT
TRBD1	many	TRBV9	TRBJ1-1	14	CASSITGGSTEAFF	TGTGCCAGCAGCATTACAGGGGGGAGCACTGAAGCTTTCTTT